This TCR beta chain was captured in a study of blood T cells in healthy people across ages. A sample-barcoded 5' primer and a J-beta primer mix were used in a second PCR of about 7 to 11 cycles. TCRdb itself ran the 5' RACE reads through MiXCR, one entry per CDR3 protein. The table has around 1,800,000 distinct CDR3 sequences, roughly two fifths seen once. Notes on the study in general: A strong correlation between TCR beta diversity and naive T cell percentage was seen. Naive and antigen-experienced cells could not be conclusively compared, given unsorted PBMCs.

Germline V gene sequence: CDR1 MGHDK, CDR2 SYGVNS. There are 15 residues in the CDR3. V lost 1 base and J 0 bases, leaving 8 bases between the germline ends. Drawing of peripheral blood yielded ten milliliters from each donor. Samples each had at least 5 micrograms of total RNA extracted. A single count supports this clonotype. What it binds is not known. The chain couples TRBV25-1 to TRBJ2-3; D remains ambiguous. This receptor was taken from a human donor in good health. Sequencing was done on a sample of blood. Here the CDR3 reads CASSEFAISTDTQYF. The DNA of the CDR3 is TGTGCCAGCAGTGAATTCGCCATTAGCACAGATACGCAGTATTTT.